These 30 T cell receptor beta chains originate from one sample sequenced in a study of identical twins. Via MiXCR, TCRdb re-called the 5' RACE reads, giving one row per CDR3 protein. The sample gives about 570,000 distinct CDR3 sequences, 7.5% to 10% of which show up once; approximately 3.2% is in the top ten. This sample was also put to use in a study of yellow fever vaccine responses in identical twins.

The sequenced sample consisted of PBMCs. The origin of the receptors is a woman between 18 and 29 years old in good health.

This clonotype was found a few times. The CDR3 bases are TGTGCCACCGCGGAGGCGGGGGAGACCCAGTACTTC. As protein: CATAEAGETQYF. This rearrangement joins TRBV6-1 to TRBJ2-5; TRBD2 might be the D (6 bases). Germline CDR1 is MNHNS and CDR2 is SASEGT. The CDR3 sequence is 12 residues long. V was pared by 10 bases and J by 5 bases, with 14 bases between.

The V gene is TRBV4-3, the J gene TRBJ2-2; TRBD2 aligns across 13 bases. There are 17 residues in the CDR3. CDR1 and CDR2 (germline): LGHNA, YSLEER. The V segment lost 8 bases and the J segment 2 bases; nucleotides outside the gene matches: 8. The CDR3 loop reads CASSRTSGSPNTGELFF. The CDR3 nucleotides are TGCGCCAGCTCAAGGACTAGCGGGAGTCCTAACACCGGGGAGCTGTTTTTT.

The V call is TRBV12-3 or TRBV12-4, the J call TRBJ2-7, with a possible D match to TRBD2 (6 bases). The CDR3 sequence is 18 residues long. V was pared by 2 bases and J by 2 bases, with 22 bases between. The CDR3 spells CASSLIAGVRGPTYEQYF. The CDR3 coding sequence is TGTGCCAGCAGTTTAATAGCCGGGGTGCGGGGTCCCACCTACGAGCAGTACTTC.

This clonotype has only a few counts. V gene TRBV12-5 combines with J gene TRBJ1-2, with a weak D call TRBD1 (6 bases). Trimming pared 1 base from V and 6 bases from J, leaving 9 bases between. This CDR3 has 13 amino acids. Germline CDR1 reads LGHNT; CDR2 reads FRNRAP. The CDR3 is CASGLAGVNGYTF. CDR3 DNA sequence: TGTGCTAGTGGTTTGGCAGGGGTTAATGGCTACACCTTC.

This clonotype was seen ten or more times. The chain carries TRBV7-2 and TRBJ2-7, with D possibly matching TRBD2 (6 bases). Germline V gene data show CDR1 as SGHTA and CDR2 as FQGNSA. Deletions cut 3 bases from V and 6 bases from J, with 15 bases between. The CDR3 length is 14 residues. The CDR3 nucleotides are TGTGCCAGCAGCTTTGGCGGGATTAGGGCCGAGCAGTACTTC. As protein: CASSFGGIRAEQYF.

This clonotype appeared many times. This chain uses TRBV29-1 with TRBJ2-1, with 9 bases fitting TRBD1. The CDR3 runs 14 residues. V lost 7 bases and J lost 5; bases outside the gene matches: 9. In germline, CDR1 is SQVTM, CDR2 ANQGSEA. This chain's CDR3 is CSAERDRADNEQFF. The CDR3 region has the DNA TGCAGCGCGGAGAGGGACAGGGCTGACAATGAGCAGTTCTTC.

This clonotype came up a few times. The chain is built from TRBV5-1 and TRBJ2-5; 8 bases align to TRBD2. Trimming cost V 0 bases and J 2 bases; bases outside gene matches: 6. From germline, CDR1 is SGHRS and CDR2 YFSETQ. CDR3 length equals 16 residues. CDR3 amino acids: CASSLGQREYQETQYF. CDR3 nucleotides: TGCGCCAGCAGCTTGGGCCAGCGGGAGTATCAAGAGACCCAGTACTTC.

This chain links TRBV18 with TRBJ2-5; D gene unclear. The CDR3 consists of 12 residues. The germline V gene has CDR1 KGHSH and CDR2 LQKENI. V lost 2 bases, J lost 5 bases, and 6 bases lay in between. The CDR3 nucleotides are TGTGCCAGCTCACCAAGCCCCGAGACCCAGTACTTC. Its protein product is CASSPSPETQYF.

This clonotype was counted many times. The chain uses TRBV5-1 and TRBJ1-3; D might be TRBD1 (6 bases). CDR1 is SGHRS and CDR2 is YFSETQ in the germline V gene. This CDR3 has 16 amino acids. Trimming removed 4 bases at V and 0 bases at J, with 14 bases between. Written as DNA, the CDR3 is TGCGCCAGCAGCCCCGGACAGACCCACTCTGGAAACACCATATATTTT. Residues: CASSPGQTHSGNTIYF.

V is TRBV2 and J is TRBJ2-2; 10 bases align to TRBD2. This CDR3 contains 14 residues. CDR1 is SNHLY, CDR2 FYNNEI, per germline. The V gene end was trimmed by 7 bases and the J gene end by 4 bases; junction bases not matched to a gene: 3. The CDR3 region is CASTLAGLTGELFF. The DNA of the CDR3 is TGTGCCAGCACACTAGCGGGGCTCACCGGGGAGCTGTTTTTT.

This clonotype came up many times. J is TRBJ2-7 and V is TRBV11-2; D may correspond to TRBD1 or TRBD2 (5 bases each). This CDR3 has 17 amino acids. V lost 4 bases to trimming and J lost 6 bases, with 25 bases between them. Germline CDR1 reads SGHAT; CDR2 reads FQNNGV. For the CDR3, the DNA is TGTGCCAGCAGCTCTCAGATCACCGGGACGCCTAGGGGCGAGCAGTACTTC. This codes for CASSSQITGTPRGEQYF. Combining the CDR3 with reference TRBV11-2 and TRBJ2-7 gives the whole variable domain EAGVAQSPRYKIIEKRQSVAFWCNPISGHATLYWYQQILGQGPKLLIQFQNNGVVDDSQLPKDRFSAERLKGVDSTLKIQPAKLEDSAVYLCASSSQITGTPRGEQYFGPGTRLTVT.

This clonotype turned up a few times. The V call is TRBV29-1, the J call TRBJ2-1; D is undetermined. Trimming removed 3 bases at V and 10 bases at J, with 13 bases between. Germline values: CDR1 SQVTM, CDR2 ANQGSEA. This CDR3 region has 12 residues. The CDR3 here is CSVEGRATEQFF. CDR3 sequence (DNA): TGCAGCGTTGAGGGAAGGGCCACCGAGCAGTTCTTC.

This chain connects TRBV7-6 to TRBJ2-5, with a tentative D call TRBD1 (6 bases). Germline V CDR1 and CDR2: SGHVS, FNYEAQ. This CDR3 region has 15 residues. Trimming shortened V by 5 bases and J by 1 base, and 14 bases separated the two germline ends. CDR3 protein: CASSPDGQRQETQYF. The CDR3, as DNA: TGTGCCAGCAGCCCGGACGGACAGCGCCAAGAGACCCAGTACTTC.

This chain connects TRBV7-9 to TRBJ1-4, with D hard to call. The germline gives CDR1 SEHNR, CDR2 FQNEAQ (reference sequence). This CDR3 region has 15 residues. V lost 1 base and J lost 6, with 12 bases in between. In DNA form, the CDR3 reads TGTGCCAGCAGCTTAGGTGTTGTTGCCGATGAAAAACTGTTTTTT. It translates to CASSLGVVADEKLFF.

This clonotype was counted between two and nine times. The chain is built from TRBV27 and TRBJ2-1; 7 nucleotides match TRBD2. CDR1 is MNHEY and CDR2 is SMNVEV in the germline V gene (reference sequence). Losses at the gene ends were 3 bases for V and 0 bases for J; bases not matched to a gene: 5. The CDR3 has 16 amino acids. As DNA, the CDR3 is TGTGCCAGCAGTTTTGAGCGGGGTAGCTCCTACAATGAGCAGTTCTTC. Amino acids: CASSFERGSSYNEQFF.

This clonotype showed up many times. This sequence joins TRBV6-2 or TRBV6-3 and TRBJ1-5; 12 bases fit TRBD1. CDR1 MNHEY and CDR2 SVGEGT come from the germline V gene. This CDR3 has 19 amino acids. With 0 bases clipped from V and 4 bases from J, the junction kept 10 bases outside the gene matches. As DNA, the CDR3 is TGTGCCAGCAGTTACTCGATAATCCCGGGACAGGGGGCGAATCAGCCCCAGCATTTT. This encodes CASSYSIIPGQGANQPQHF.

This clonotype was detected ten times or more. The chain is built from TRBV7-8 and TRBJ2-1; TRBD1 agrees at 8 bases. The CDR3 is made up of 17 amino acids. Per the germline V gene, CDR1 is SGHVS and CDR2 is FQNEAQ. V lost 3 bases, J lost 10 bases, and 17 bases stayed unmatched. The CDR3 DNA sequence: TGTGCCAGCAGCTTTCCCGGACAGGGCCGAGGTTTAGGGGAGCAGTTCTTC. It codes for CASSFPGQGRGLGEQFF.

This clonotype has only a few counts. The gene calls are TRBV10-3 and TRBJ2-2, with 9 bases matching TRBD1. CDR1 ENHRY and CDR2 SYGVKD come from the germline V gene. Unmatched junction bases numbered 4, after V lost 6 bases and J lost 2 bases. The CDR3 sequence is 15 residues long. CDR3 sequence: CAIRDRGDNTGELFF. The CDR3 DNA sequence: TGTGCCATCAGGGACAGGGGAGACAACACCGGGGAGCTGTTTTTT.

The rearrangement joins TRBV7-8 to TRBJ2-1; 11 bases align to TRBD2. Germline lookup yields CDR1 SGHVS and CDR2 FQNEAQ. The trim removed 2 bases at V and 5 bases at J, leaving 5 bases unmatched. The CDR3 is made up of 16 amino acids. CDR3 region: CASSLYSLAGDNEQFF. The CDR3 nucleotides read TGTGCCAGCAGCTTATACTCACTAGCGGGGGACAATGAGCAGTTCTTC.

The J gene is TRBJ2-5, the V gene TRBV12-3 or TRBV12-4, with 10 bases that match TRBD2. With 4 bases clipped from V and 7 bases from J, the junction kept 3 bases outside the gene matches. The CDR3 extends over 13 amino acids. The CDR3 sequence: CASSSGLAWTQYF. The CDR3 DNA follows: TGTGCCAGCAGTTCGGGACTAGCGTGGACCCAGTACTTC.

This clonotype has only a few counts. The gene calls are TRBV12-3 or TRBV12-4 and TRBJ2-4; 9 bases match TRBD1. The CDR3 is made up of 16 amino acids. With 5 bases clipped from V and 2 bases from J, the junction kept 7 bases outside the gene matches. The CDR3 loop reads CASSPGTGTSKNIQYF. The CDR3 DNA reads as TGTGCCAGCAGTCCTGGGACAGGGACCTCCAAAAACATTCAGTACTTC.

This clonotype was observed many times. The chain's CDR3 is CASALRGQGGYEQYF. The CDR3 DNA sequence: TGTGCCAGTGCACTTAGGGGACAGGGAGGCTACGAGCAGTACTTC. The V call is TRBV19, the J call TRBJ2-7, with 9 bases fitting TRBD1. Germline V gene lookup returns CDR1 LNHDA and CDR2 SQIVND (reference sequence). The CDR3 sequence is 15 residues long. With V trimmed by 8 bases and J by 3 bases, 11 bases remained unmatched.

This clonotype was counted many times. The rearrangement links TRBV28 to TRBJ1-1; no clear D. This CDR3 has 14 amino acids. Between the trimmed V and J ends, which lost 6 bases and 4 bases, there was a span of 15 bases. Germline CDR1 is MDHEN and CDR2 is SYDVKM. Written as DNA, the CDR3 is TGTGCCAGCAGGAGGAGGGATAAGGTCACTGAAGCTTTCTTT. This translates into CASRRRDKVTEAFF.

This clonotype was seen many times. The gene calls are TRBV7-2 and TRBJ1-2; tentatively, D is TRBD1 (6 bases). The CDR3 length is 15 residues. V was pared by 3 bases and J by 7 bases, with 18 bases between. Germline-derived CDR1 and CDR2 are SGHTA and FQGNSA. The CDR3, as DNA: TGTGCCAGCAGCTTTGGGGACGGGGGGCAACGTGGCTACACCTTC. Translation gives CASSFGDGGQRGYTF.

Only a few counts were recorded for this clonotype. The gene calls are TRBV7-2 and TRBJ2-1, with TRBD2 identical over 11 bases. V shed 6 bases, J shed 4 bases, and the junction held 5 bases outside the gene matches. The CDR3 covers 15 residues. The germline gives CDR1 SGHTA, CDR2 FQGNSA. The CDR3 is CASRTGLAVYNEQFF. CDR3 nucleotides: TGTGCCAGCAGGACGGGACTAGCGGTATACAATGAGCAGTTCTTC.

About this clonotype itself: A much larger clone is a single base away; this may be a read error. The CDR3 coding sequence is TGTGCCACCAGGGACGCAAGACTAGCGGGACCCTACAATGAGCAGTTCTTC. As protein: CATRDARLAGPYNEQFF. The chain couples TRBV24-1 to TRBJ2-1; 11 bases are shared with TRBD2. The CDR3 extends over 17 amino acids. J gave up 2 bases and V 7 bases, and 9 bases lay outside the gene matches. Germline CDR1 is KGHDR and CDR2 is SFDVKD.

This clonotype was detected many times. The CDR3 region has the DNA TGCGCCAGCAGCTTCCGAGGACAGACTAACACCGGGGAGCTGTTTTTT. Protein sequence: CASSFRGQTNTGELFF. The chain combines TRBV5-1 with TRBJ2-2; a possible D gene is TRBD1 (6 bases). Looked up from germline, CDR1 is SGHRS and CDR2 is YFSETQ. The CDR3 runs 16 residues. V was trimmed by 2 bases and J by 2 bases, leaving 13 bases between them.

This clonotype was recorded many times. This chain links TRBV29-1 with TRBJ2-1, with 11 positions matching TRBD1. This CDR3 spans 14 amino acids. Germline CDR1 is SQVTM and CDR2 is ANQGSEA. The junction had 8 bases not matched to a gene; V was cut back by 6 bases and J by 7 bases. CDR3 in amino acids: CSVGDRGRRNEQFF. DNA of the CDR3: TGCAGCGTCGGGGACAGGGGGAGACGAAATGAGCAGTTCTTC.

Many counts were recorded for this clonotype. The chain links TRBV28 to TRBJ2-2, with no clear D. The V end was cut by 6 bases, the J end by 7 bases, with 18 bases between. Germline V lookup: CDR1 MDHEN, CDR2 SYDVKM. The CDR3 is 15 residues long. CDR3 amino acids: CASRVWKGFGGELFF. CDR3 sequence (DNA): TGTGCCAGCAGAGTTTGGAAGGGATTTGGCGGGGAGCTGTTTTTT.

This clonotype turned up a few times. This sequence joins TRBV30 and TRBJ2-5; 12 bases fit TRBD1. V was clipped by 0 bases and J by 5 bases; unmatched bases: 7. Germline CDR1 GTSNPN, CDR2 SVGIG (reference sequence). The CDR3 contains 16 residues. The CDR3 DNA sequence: TGTGCCTGGAGTGTGGGAGGGACAGGGGGCGTGGAGACCCAGTACTTC. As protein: CAWSVGGTGGVETQYF.